Below, 20 T cell receptor beta chains from the same sample are listed, as sequenced in a study of T cells after yellow fever vaccination. TCRdb ran MiXCR on the 5' RACE reads and lists one entry per CDR3 protein. The data contain hundreds of thousands of distinct CDR3 sequences, around 12% of them singletons. This specimen was CD4+ T cells sorted from PBMCs, taken 15 days after the yellow fever booster vaccination. These TCRs come from a young man who received the YFV17D yellow fever vaccine.

This rearrangement joins TRBV4-1 to TRBJ2-7; D perhaps matches TRBD1 (6 bases). V was shortened by 1 base and J by 4 bases, with 14 bases between the two germline ends. The V gene's germline CDR1 is MGHRA and CDR2 YSYEKL. The CDR3 is 15 amino acids. CDR3 residues: CASSQGEQGWYEQYV. CDR3 nucleotides: TGCGCCAGCAGCCAAGGCGAACAGGGTTGGTACGAGCAGTACGTC.

The J gene is TRBJ1-2, the V gene TRBV11-2; a weak D match, TRBD1 (5 bases). V shed 4 bases and J shed 6 bases, with 12 bases lying between them. CDR1 is SGHAT, CDR2 FQNNGV, per germline. The CDR3 is made up of 13 amino acids. CDR3 sequence reads: CASSSYSGDGYTF. DNA for the CDR3: TGTGCCAGCAGCTCCTACTCGGGGGATGGCTACACCTTC.

This clonotype was counted only a few times. The chain links TRBV7-2 to TRBJ2-1, with TRBD2 matching over 11 bases. The V and J ends lost 6 bases and 6 bases, in that order; junction bases with no gene match: 4. CDR3 length: 14 residues. Germline V gives CDR1 SGHTA, CDR2 FQGNSA. The CDR3 DNA reads as TGTGCCAGCAGGATAGCGGGGGGGCTCAATGAGCAGTTCTTC. Protein: CASRIAGGLNEQFF.

The chain is built from TRBV5-6 and TRBJ1-5; D is uncertain. Germline CDR1 reads SGHDT; CDR2 reads YYEEEE. Trimming removed 4 bases from V and 1 base from J, with 9 bases in between. The CDR3 totals 14 residues. CDR3 DNA sequence: TGTGCCAGCAGCCTAAGGGAGAGCAATCAGCCCCAGCATTTT. As protein: CASSLRESNQPQHF.

This clonotype was detected a few times. The chain joins TRBV5-5 to TRBJ2-2, with TRBD2 identical over 9 bases. Germline CDR1 reads SGHKS; CDR2 reads YYEKEE (reference sequence). The CDR3 totals 18 residues. Trimming cost V 4 bases and J 5 bases; bases outside gene matches: 15. The CDR3 is CASSPGGSGGLRTGELFF. The DNA for the CDR3 is TGTGCCAGCAGCCCCGGTGGTAGCGGGGGTCTCAGGACCGGGGAGCTGTTTTTT.

V and J are TRBV12-3 or TRBV12-4 and TRBJ2-5; the D call may be TRBD1 or TRBD2 (5 bases each). V was cut by 5 bases and J by 2 bases, with 12 bases left in between. The CDR3 runs 14 residues. CDR3 residues: CASSLLEGQETQYF. CDR3 coding DNA: TGTGCCAGCAGTCTCCTCGAGGGGCAAGAGACCCAGTACTTC.

In this sample, this clonotype turned up a few times. V usage is TRBV7-2 and J usage is TRBJ1-1; possibly TRBD1 for D (6 bases). Germline values: CDR1 SGHTA, CDR2 FQGNSA. The CDR3 loop spans 13 amino acids. V shed 1 base and J shed 10 bases, with 13 bases lying between them. DNA of the CDR3: TGTGCCAGCAGCTTAGAACAGGGACGAAGAGCTTTCTTT. It encodes CASSLEQGRRAFF. Combining the CDR3 with reference TRBV7-2 and TRBJ1-1 gives the whole variable domain GAGVSQSPSNKVTEKGKDVELRCDPISGHTALYWYRQSLGQGLEFLIYFQGNSAPDKSGLPSDRFSAERTGGSVSTLTIQRTQQEDSAVYLCASSLEQGRRAFFGQGTRLTVV.

Concerning this clonotype itself: The junction does not match germline at one end; this may be a read error. The chain uses TRBV6-2 or TRBV6-3 and TRBJ2-5, with D maybe TRBD2 (6 bases). CDR3 length equals 13 residues. Germline lookup yields CDR1 MNHEY and CDR2 SVGEGT. This CDR3 reads CASSWIPRETEYF. DNA of the CDR3: TGTGCCAGCAGTTGGATTCCTCGGGAGACCGAGTACTTC.

The table lists this clonotype with a few counts. The chain couples TRBV24-1 to TRBJ1-5, with a tentative D call TRBD1 (5 bases). The CDR3 covers 16 residues. The germline gives CDR1 KGHDR, CDR2 SFDVKD. Trimming shortened V by 4 bases and J by 2 bases, and 14 bases separated the two germline ends. CDR3 loop: CATSDSGFSGNQPQHF. CDR3 DNA: TGTGCCACCAGTGACTCAGGGTTTTCGGGCAATCAGCCCCAGCATTTT.

Many counts were recorded for this clonotype. The chain is built from TRBV4-2 and TRBJ1-1, with a weak D call TRBD1 (5 bases). The CDR3 extends over 15 amino acids. CDR1 LGHNA and CDR2 YNFKEQ come from the germline V gene. V lost 10 bases and J 2 bases, leaving 20 bases between the germline ends. The CDR3 DNA sequence: TGTGCCACGGAAATAGGGCAGGGTATTAACACTGAAGCTTTCTTT. Translating gives CATEIGQGINTEAFF.

This clonotype was detected ten times or more. The chain carries TRBV15 and TRBJ1-1, with 8 positions matching TRBD1. With V trimmed by 1 base and J by 0 bases, 1 base remained unmatched. The CDR3 covers 15 residues. Per the germline V gene, CDR1 is LNHNV and CDR2 is YYDKDF (reference sequence). For the CDR3, the DNA is TGTGCCACCAGCAGAGGGACAGGGCTGAACACTGAAGCTTTCTTT. Its protein product is CATSRGTGLNTEAFF. Full variable domain (remainder filled in from reference TRBV15 and TRBJ1-1): DAMVIQNPRYQVTQFGKPVTLSCSQTLNHNVMYWYQQKSSQAPKLLFHYYDKDFNNEADTPDNFQSRRPNTSFCFLDIRSPGLGDTAMYLCATSRGTGLNTEAFFGQGTRLTVV.

This chain joins TRBV7-9 and TRBJ1-2; 8 positions agree with TRBD1. Germline assignment: CDR1 SEHNR and CDR2 FQNEAQ (reference sequence). CDR3 size: 16 residues. The ends lost 5 bases at V and 6 bases at J; junction bases unmatched: 14. This chain's CDR3 is CASSKHPDRVIDGYTF. CDR3 coding DNA: TGTGCCAGCAGCAAACACCCGGACAGGGTAATCGATGGCTACACCTTC.

Only a few counts were recorded for this clonotype. The chain carries TRBV3-1 and TRBJ1-1, with a tentative D call TRBD1 (5 bases). The V and J ends lost 6 bases and 1 base respectively, with 15 bases between them. This CDR3 comprises 15 residues. Germline values: CDR1 LGHDT, CDR2 YNNKEL (reference sequence). The CDR3 DNA sequence: TGTGCCAGCAGACTTCAGGGTGGCGGGAACACTGAAGCTTTCTTT. It is translated as CASRLQGGGNTEAFF.

This clonotype was observed a handful of times. The gene calls are TRBV5-1 and TRBJ1-2; 8 bases are shared with TRBD1. The CDR3 contains 13 residues. The trim removed 4 bases at V and 13 bases at J, leaving 12 bases unmatched. The germline gives CDR1 SGHRS, CDR2 YFSETQ. CDR3 amino acids: CASSNGQGGLFTF. The CDR3 DNA reads TGCGCCAGCAGCAACGGACAGGGCGGCTTATTCACCTTC.

This clonotype was seen a handful of times. This chain joins TRBV5-1 and TRBJ2-3; weak D call: TRBD2 (5 bases). The CDR3 runs to 16 residues. V lost 5 bases to trimming and J lost 2 bases, with 18 bases between them. Germline V lookup: CDR1 SGHRS, CDR2 YFSETQ. Here the CDR3 DNA reads TGCGCCAGCAGATCTGACCCCGGGGAGCCCACAGATACGCAGTATTTT. Encoded protein: CASRSDPGEPTDTQYF.

The V gene is TRBV7-8, the J gene TRBJ2-3; D may correspond to TRBD1 or TRBD2 (5 bases each). V was pared by 5 bases and J by 4 bases, with 16 bases between. The CDR3 has 15 amino acids. The germline CDR1 and CDR2 sequences are SGHVS and FQNEAQ. CDR3 sequence: CASSGGPEQADTQYF. CDR3 coding DNA: TGTGCCAGCAGCGGAGGACCGGAACAGGCAGATACGCAGTATTTT.

This clonotype showed up just a few times. The gene calls are TRBV28 and TRBJ2-2, with D tentatively TRBD1 (6 bases). Trimming took off 5 bases at V and 0 bases at J, with 10 bases between the two ends. Germline V gene lookup returns CDR1 MDHEN and CDR2 SYDVKM. The CDR3 covers 15 residues. The CDR3 coding sequence is TGTGCCAGCAGTCCTTACAGGGCGAACACCGGGGAGCTGTTTTTT. Its translation: CASSPYRANTGELFF.

The V call is TRBV9, the J call TRBJ2-1; D uncertain. CDR3 length equals 13 residues. Germline lookup yields CDR1 SGDLS and CDR2 YYNGEE. The V gene lost 3 bases and the J gene lost 9 bases, with 13 bases spanning the gap. In DNA, the CDR3 is TGTGCCAGCAGCGCAACCTTAATAGGTGAGCAGTTCTTC. This encodes CASSATLIGEQFF.

V gene TRBV18 combines with J gene TRBJ2-1; 7 bases agree with TRBD2. V lost 2 bases to trimming and J lost 9 bases; unmatched junction nucleotides: 7. This CDR3 is built from 14 residues. Germline CDR1 KGHSH, CDR2 LQKENI. This CDR3 reads CASSPVYSGGEQFF. CDR3 nucleotides: TGTGCCAGCTCACCAGTATACTCGGGGGGTGAGCAGTTCTTC.

The chain employs TRBV10-3 and TRBJ1-5; D gene unclear. The germline CDR1 and CDR2 sequences are ENHRY and SYGVKD. The CDR3 has 15 amino acids. Trimming took off 3 bases at V and 2 bases at J, with 11 bases between the two ends. The DNA of the CDR3 is TGTGCCATCAGTGAAGGTGCTGTTGGCAATCAGCCCCAGCATTTT. Amino acids: CAISEGAVGNQPQHF.